These 22 T cell receptor beta chains originate from one sample sequenced in a study of T-cell reconstitution after alpha-beta-depleted transplantation in children (dated by TCRdb to the mid-2010s). Interpreted using the paper, the treatment or condition label stands for: allogeneic hematopoietic cell transplantation with graft depleted of TCRalphabeta T cells and CD19 B cells. Library preparation used PCR. The run used an Illumina HiSeq 2500. TCR libraries were prepared with molecular barcoding, using unique molecular identifiers to normalize TCRbeta repertoire quantification. The public reads were reanalyzed by TCRdb: fastp trimming at Q25, MiXCR alignment, in-frame beta chains only. Identical CDR3 proteins give one entry, which carries the most common genes and DNA. This sample comprises 550,000 to 600,000 distinct CDR3 sequences, around 23% of them detected only once. Around 14% of the sample comes from the top ten.

The sequencing here drew on PBMCs, mostly from graft donor cells, taken 360 days after TCRalphabeta/CD19-depleted stem cell transplant. The receptors derive from a boy younger than two who had a stem cell transplant for acute myeloid leukemia, so the T cells may come from the graft donor.

This clonotype was detected a few times. The chain employs TRBV7-9 and TRBJ2-7, with TRBD2 matching 9 bases. From germline, CDR1 is SEHNR and CDR2 FQNEAQ (reference sequence). V lost 2 bases and J lost 0; bases outside the gene matches: 5. The length of the CDR3 is 16 residues. The CDR3 DNA reads as TGTGCCAGCAGCTTACTTAGCGGGGGTCCCTCCTACGAGCAGTACTTC. Its protein is CASSLLSGGPSYEQYF.

This chain uses TRBV28 with TRBJ2-7, with TRBD2 identical over 7 bases. This CDR3 has 13 amino acids. Germline V gene data show CDR1 as MDHEN and CDR2 as SYDVKM. V was clipped by 7 bases and J by 1 base; unmatched bases: 4. The DNA for the CDR3 is TGTGCCAGCACCACCGGGGGGTCCTACGAGCAGTACGTC. Amino acids: CASTTGGSYEQYV.

At least ten counts were recorded for this clonotype. V gene TRBV6-5 combines with J gene TRBJ2-7; the D gene is possibly TRBD2 (5 bases). The CDR3 extends over 13 amino acids. CDR1 MNHEY and CDR2 SVGAGI come from the germline V gene. The V end lost 4 bases, the J end lost 3 bases, and 10 bases lay between the germline ends. The CDR3 loop reads CASSSPGFYEQYV. CDR3 nucleotides: TGTGCCAGCAGTTCCCCGGGATTCTACGAGCAGTACGTC.

The chain links TRBV3-1 to TRBJ2-1; TRBD2 agrees at 8 bases. Germline CDR1 LGHDT, CDR2 YNNKEL (reference sequence). J was trimmed by 3 bases and V by 4 bases; bases with no gene match: 8. The CDR3 contains 16 residues. DNA of the CDR3: TGTGCCAGCAGCCTGGGGGCTAGCGGGTACTACAATGAGCAGTTCTTC. It codes for CASSLGASGYYNEQFF.

The chain combines TRBV27 with TRBJ2-5, with D tentatively TRBD2 (6 bases). CDR3 length: 14 residues. The ends were cut back, 0 bases at V and 4 bases at J, with 9 bases in the middle. Germline values: CDR1 MNHEY, CDR2 SMNVEV (reference sequence). This CDR3 is CASSLSKGGETQYF. The CDR3 DNA reads as TGTGCCAGCAGTTTATCGAAGGGAGGAGAGACCCAGTACTTC.

This clonotype was detected ten times or more. The chain uses TRBV7-2 and TRBJ1-6; TRBD1 matches at 8 bases. Germline loops: CDR1 SGHTA, CDR2 FQGNSA. The CDR3 runs to 13 residues. J was trimmed by 10 bases and V by 5 bases; bases with no gene match: 4. The CDR3 region has the DNA TGTGCCAGCAGCGGACAGGGACGGTCACCCCTCCACTTT. Its protein is CASSGQGRSPLHF.

Points on this clonotype: A much bigger clone sits one base away, suggesting this may be a read error. The chain carries TRBV20-1 and TRBJ2-7; D possibly matches TRBD1 or TRBD2 (5 bases each). The V end was cut by 8 bases, the J end by 5 bases, with 19 bases between. This CDR3 contains 13 residues. The germline V gene encodes CDR1 DFQATT and CDR2 SNEGSKA (reference sequence). The CDR3, as DNA: TGCAGTACCCAGGGAGCCGGGTCCCACGAGCAGTACTTC. Protein sequence: CSTQGAGSHEQYF.

The chain uses TRBV20-1 and TRBJ2-1, with D possibly being TRBD2 (6 bases). The V end was cut by 1 base, the J end by 0 bases, with 16 bases between. The CDR3 runs to 17 residues. Germline CDR1 is DFQATT and CDR2 is SNEGSKA (reference sequence). The CDR3 protein is CSARGTRAGSSYNEQFF. CDR3 nucleotides: TGCAGTGCTAGAGGGACCAGGGCGGGGAGCTCCTACAATGAGCAGTTCTTC.

The chain carries TRBV20-1 and TRBJ1-2; D remains unclear. Germline V gene data show CDR1 as DFQATT and CDR2 as SNEGSKA (reference sequence). Trimming took 2 bases from V and 6 from J, leaving 7 bases between them. This CDR3 has 11 amino acids. The CDR3 sequence is CSARRSDGYTF. As DNA, the CDR3 is TGCAGTGCTAGAAGGAGTGATGGCTACACCTTC.

The chain has TRBV11-1 and TRBJ2-5, with a possible D match to TRBD1 (6 bases). The CDR3 covers 15 residues. The germline CDR1 and CDR2 sequences are SGHAT and FQDESV (reference sequence). With 1 base removed from V and 2 bases from J, the gap between germline ends came to 11 bases. For the CDR3, the DNA is TGTGCCAGCAGCTTAGATGGACAGACTCAAGAGACCCAGTACTTC. Translation: CASSLDGQTQETQYF.

This clonotype was found many times. The chain couples TRBV6-5 to TRBJ2-1, with D possibly matching TRBD2 (5 bases). The germline gives CDR1 MNHEY, CDR2 SVGAGI. The CDR3 covers 18 residues. V dropped 4 bases and J dropped 3 bases, with 22 bases sitting between them. The CDR3 protein is CASSLRRARARDYNEQFF. The CDR3 DNA reads TGTGCCAGCAGTTTACGGCGAGCTAGGGCGAGGGACTACAATGAGCAGTTCTTC.

This clonotype has a handful of counts. The chain has TRBV12-3 or TRBV12-4 and TRBJ2-2, with D possibly matching TRBD2 (6 bases). V dropped 5 bases and J dropped 3 bases, with 13 bases sitting between them. CDR3 length equals 15 residues. Here the CDR3 reads CASSPLATYTGELFF. The CDR3 coding sequence is TGTGCCAGCAGTCCGCTAGCGACTTACACCGGGGAGCTGTTTTTT.

This clonotype has just one count. V is TRBV4-3 and J is TRBJ2-1; 11 bases line up with TRBD2. The junction had 7 bases not matched to a gene; V was cut back by 4 bases and J by 5 bases. Germline V gives CDR1 LGHNA, CDR2 YSLEER. The CDR3 has 16 amino acids. The CDR3 DNA reads as TGCGCCAGCAGCCCATTACTAGCGGGGGAAAACAATGAGCAGTTCTTC. This codes for CASSPLLAGENNEQFF.

The chain uses TRBV7-2 and TRBJ2-1, with D tentatively TRBD2 (5 bases). Between the trimmed V and J ends, which lost 3 bases and 1 base, there was a span of 13 bases. This CDR3 has 16 residues. The germline gives CDR1 SGHTA, CDR2 FQGNSA. Here the CDR3 DNA reads TGTGCCAGCAGCTTCCTTAGCGATCCTTCCTACAATGAGCAGTTCTTC. Its translation: CASSFLSDPSYNEQFF.

The chain carries TRBV13 and TRBJ2-1; 7 bases map to TRBD1. This CDR3 spans 14 amino acids. Germline CDR1 reads PRHDT; CDR2 reads FYEKMQ (reference sequence). V trimming: 0 bases; J trimming: 10 bases; junction bases outside the gene matches: 6. CDR3 nucleotide sequence: TGTGCCAGCAGCTTAGGACGACAGGGCGTGGAGCAGTTCTTC. Its translation is CASSLGRQGVEQFF.

This clonotype was counted between two and nine times. The rearrangement links TRBV20-1 to TRBJ1-2; 8 positions agree with TRBD1. V lost 2 bases to trimming and J lost 3 bases; unmatched junction nucleotides: 5. The CDR3 has 14 residues. CDR1 DFQATT and CDR2 SNEGSKA come from the germline V gene (reference sequence). CDR3 sequence: CSARYAGGHYGYTF. The CDR3 DNA is TGCAGTGCTAGATATGCAGGGGGCCACTATGGCTACACCTTC.

The V and J genes are TRBV6-2 or TRBV6-3 and TRBJ2-5; 9 nucleotides match TRBD1. The CDR3 totals 15 residues. V lost 0 bases and J lost 6; bases outside the gene matches: 5. CDR1 is MNHEY and CDR2 is SVGEGT in the germline V gene. The CDR3 coding sequence is TGTGCCAGCAGTTACTCGGCCGGGACAGGGAAGACCCAGTACTTC. Its translation: CASSYSAGTGKTQYF.

This clonotype was detected ten times or more. The chain is built from TRBV29-1 and TRBJ2-2; D call uncertain. The germline V gene has CDR1 SQVTM and CDR2 ANQGSEA. V lost 6 bases, J lost 5 bases, and 10 bases lay in between. The CDR3 contains 12 residues. The CDR3 sequence is CSVPRATGELFF. CDR3 bases: TGCAGCGTCCCACGGGCTACCGGGGAGCTGTTTTTT.

The chain is built from TRBV6-2 or TRBV6-3 and TRBJ1-1; D may be TRBD1 (6 bases). Trimming took 2 bases from V and 4 from J, leaving 11 bases between them. The CDR3 extends over 14 amino acids. The germline V gene encodes CDR1 MNHEY and CDR2 SVGEGT. CDR3: CASSYKGDVTEAFF. CDR3 nucleotide sequence: TGTGCCAGCAGTTACAAGGGGGACGTCACTGAAGCTTTCTTT.

In its sample, this clonotype was seen a few times. V gene TRBV28 combines with J gene TRBJ2-7, with 7 positions matching TRBD1. CDR1 is MDHEN and CDR2 is SYDVKM in the germline V gene. The CDR3 has 13 residues. V lost 6 bases, J lost 6 bases, and 8 bases stayed unmatched. The CDR3 coding sequence is TGTGCCAGCAGAGTTGACAGGGTCGGCGAGCAGTACGTC. It encodes CASRVDRVGEQYV.

This clonotype came up many times. This chain links TRBV6-2 or TRBV6-3 with TRBJ1-3, with no clear D. This CDR3 region has 15 residues. Between the trimmed V and J ends, which lost 7 bases and 4 bases, there was a span of 17 bases. Germline V CDR1 and CDR2: MNHEY, SVGEGT. The CDR3 here is CASKDGPGSGNTIYF. DNA of the CDR3: TGTGCCAGCAAGGACGGGCCTGGATCCGGAAACACCATATATTTT.

CDR3 in DNA: TGTGCCAGCAGCCCCTCGGCCGTGGAGCAAGAGACCCAGTACTTC. As protein: CASSPSAVEQETQYF. The J gene is TRBJ2-5, the V gene TRBV3-1; D remains unclear. The CDR3 has 15 amino acids. Per the germline V gene, CDR1 is LGHDT and CDR2 is YNNKEL (reference sequence). Trimming pared 4 bases from V and 2 bases from J, leaving 14 bases between.